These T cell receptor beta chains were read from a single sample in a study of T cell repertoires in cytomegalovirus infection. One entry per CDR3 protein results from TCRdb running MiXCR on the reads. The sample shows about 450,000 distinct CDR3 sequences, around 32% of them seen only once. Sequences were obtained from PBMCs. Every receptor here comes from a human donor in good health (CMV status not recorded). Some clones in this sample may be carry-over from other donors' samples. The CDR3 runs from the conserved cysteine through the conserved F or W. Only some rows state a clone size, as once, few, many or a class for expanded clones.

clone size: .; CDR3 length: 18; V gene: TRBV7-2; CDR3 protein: CASSLTAGSGTPSYEQYF
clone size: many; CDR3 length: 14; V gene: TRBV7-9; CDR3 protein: CASSLRGRSYEQYF
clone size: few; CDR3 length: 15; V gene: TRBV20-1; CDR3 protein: CSAPPGAGDRRKLFF
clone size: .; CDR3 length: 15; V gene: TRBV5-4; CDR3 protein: CASSWRDRENTEAFF
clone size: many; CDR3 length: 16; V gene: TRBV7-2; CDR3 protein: CASSSGTGGLLREQYF
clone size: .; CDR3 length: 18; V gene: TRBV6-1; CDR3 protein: CASRRGTSGGSSYNEQFF
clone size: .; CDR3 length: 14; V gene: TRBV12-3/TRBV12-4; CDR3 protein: CASSPSGPHQPQHF
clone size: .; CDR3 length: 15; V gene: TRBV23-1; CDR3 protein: CASSRDTSSTDTQYF
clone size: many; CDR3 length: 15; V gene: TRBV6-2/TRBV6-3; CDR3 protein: CASTDRRGASYEQYF
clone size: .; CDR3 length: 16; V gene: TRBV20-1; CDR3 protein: CSARELAGIAKNIQYF
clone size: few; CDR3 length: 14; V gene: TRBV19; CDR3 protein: CASAHGQGRDEQFF
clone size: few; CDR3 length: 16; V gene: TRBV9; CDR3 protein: CASTSTRDRANYGYTF
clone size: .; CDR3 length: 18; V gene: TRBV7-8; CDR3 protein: CASRKGLRQATSGNTIYF
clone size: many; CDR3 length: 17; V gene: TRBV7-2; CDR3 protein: CASSLVFSGGGAYEQYF
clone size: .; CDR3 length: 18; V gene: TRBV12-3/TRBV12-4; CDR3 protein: CASSLVPDTRYSNQPQHF
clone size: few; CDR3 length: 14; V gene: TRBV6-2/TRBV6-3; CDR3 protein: CASRGGDGTDTQYF
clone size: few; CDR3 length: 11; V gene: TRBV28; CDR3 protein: CASTLGHEQYF
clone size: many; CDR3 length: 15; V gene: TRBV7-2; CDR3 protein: CASSLAQPRGYEQYF